This T cell receptor (beta chain) was captured by sequencing in a study of T cell responses to AZD1222 COVID-19 vaccine. As for this clone: As yet, its antigen is unknown.

Germline V gene data show CDR1 as SNHLY and CDR2 as FYNNEI. The CDR3 is made up of 11 amino acids. V dropped 6 bases and J dropped 8 bases, with 10 bases sitting between them. The study, taken as a whole, reports: Once two AZD1222 doses were given, Spike-specific TCR breadth and depth went up. Donors were chiefly white British, with a greater number of females, and clonal diversity was perhaps underestimated.

Method: immunoSEQ multiplex PCR; TCRdb's copy keeps in-frame clones and lacks some. This table holds approximately 100,000 clones, 90% to 95% found once. The sequenced sample was peripheral blood, obtained on day 0 of AZD1222 vaccination. The clonotype comes from an adult in good health. This chain uses TRBV2 with TRBJ1-1; no clear D gene. The CDR3 DNA reads as TGTGCCAGCAGGGAGTATGGGGAAGCTTTCTTT. Amino acid sequence: CASREYGEAFF. The full variable domain, its missing parts supplied by reference TRBV2 and TRBJ1-1, is EPEVTQTPSHQVTQMGQEVILRCVPISNHLYFYWYRQILGQKVEFLVSFYNNEISEKSEIFDDQFSVERPDGSNFTLKIRSTKLEDSAMYFCASREYGEAFFGQGTRLTVV.